What follows are 6 T cell receptor beta chains derived from one specimen sequenced in a study of T-cell reconstitution after alpha-beta-depleted transplantation in children. A library of TCRbeta sequences, prepared with unique molecular identifiers, was generated. TCRdb reprocessed the PCR reads with MiXCR, giving one entry per CDR3 protein. Altogether 500,000 to 750,000 distinct CDR3 sequences are present, around 27% being singletons, with the ten largest covering around 36%. The sequencing used PBMCs, collected before TCRalphabeta/CD19-depleted stem cell transplant. These receptors were taken from a boy in the first two years of life with Wiskott-Aldrich syndrome, due to receive a stem cell transplant.

The DNA of the CDR3 is TGCAGTGCTAGAGATCATGGGGAGCAAGAGACCCAGTACTTC. Its protein is CSARDHGEQETQYF. V is TRBV20-1 and J is TRBJ2-5; TRBD2 might be the D (5 bases). Between the trimmed V and J ends, which lost 0 bases and 2 bases, there was a span of 10 bases. CDR3 length equals 14 residues. CDR1 is DFQATT and CDR2 is SNEGSKA in the germline V gene (reference sequence).

This chain links TRBV20-1 with TRBJ2-7, with 13 bases identical to TRBD2. Trimming at V came to 5 bases and at J to 2 bases, leaving 9 bases not matched to a gene. Germline-derived CDR1 and CDR2 are DFQATT and SNEGSKA (reference sequence). The CDR3 loop spans 16 amino acids. CDR3 sequence (DNA): TGCAGTGCTCCAATTTGGACTAGCGGGAGACCCTACGAGCAGTACTTC. Its translation: CSAPIWTSGRPYEQYF.

This chain links TRBV24-1 with TRBJ2-3; TRBD2 matches at 7 bases. This CDR3 contains 15 residues. The germline gives CDR1 KGHDR, CDR2 SFDVKD. V was clipped by 3 bases and J by 4 bases; unmatched bases: 6. Here the CDR3 DNA reads TGTGCCACCAGTGATGGTAAGCGGGGACCAGATACGCAGTATTTT. Translating gives CATSDGKRGPDTQYF.

The rearrangement joins TRBV20-1 to TRBJ2-1; 11 bases line up with TRBD2. Germline V gene lookup returns CDR1 DFQATT and CDR2 SNEGSKA (reference sequence). This CDR3 is 17 amino acids long. J was trimmed by 4 bases and V by 1 base; bases with no gene match: 9. The CDR3 DNA sequence: TGCAGTGCTAGAGGGGGGGCTAGCGGGAGGAGTTACAATGAGCAGTTCTTC. Its protein product is CSARGGASGRSYNEQFF.

The V gene is TRBV5-4, the J gene TRBJ2-5; 11 positions match TRBD1. The germline gives CDR1 SGHNT, CDR2 YYREEE (reference sequence). The CDR3 is made up of 15 amino acids. V lost 4 bases, J lost 6 bases, and 8 bases stayed unmatched. The CDR3 loop reads CASSERTGGVKTQYF. Written as DNA, the CDR3 is TGTGCCAGCAGCGAAAGGACAGGGGGCGTGAAGACCCAGTACTTC.

The rearrangement links TRBV7-7 to TRBJ1-1; 10 bases map to TRBD1. V shed 8 bases and J 4 bases; nucleotides not matched to a gene: 13. CDR3 size: 16 residues. Germline-derived CDR1 and CDR2 are SSHAT and FNYEAQ (reference sequence). CDR3 sequence: CASSPMGQGLSTEAFF. The CDR3 DNA is TGTGCCAGCTCCCCGATGGGACAGGGGTTGAGCACTGAAGCTTTCTTT.